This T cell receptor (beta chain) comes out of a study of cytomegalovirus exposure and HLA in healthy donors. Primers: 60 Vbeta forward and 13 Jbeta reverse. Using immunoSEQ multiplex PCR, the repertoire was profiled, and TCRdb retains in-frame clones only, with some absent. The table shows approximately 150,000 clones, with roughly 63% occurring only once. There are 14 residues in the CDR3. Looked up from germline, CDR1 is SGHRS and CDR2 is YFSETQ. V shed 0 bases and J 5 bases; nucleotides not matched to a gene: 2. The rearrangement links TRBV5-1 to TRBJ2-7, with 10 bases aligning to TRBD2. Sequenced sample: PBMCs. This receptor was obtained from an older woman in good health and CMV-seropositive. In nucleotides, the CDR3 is TGCGCCAGCAGCTTGGCCAGCGGGAGGGACGAGCAGTACTTC. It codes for CASSLASGRDEQYF.